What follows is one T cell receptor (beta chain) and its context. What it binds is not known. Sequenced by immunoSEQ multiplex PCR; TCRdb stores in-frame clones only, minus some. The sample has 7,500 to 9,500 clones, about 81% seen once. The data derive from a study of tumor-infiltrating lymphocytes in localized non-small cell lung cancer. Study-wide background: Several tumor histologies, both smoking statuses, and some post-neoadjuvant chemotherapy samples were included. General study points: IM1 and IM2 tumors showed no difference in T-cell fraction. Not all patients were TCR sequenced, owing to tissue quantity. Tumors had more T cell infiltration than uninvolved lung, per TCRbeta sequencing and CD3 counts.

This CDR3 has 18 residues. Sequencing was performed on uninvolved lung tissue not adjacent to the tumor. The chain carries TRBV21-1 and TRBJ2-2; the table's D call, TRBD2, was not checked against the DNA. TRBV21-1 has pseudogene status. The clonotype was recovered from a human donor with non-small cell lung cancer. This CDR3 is CASSKASLAGTNTGELFF. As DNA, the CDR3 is TGTGCCAGCAGCAAAGCGTCACTAGCGGGGACGAACACCGGGGAGCTGTTTTTT.